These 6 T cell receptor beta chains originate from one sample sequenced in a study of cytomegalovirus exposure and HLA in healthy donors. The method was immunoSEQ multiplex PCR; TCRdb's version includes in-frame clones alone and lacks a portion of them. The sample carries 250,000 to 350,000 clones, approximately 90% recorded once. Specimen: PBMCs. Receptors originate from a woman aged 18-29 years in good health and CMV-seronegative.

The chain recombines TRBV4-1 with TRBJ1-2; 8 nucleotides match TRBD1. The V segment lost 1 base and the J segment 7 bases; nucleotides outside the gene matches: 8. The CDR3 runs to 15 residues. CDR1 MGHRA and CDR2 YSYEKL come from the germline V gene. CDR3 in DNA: TGCGCCAGCAGCCAAGTACACGGGACAGGTTTTGGCTACACCTTC. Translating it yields CASSQVHGTGFGYTF.

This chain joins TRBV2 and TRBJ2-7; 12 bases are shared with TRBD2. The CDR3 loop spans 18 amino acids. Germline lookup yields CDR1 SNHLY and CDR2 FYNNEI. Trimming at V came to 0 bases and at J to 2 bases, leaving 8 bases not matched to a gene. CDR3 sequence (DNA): TGTGCCAGCAGTGAAGCGCTTACTAGCGGGAGGACCGCCTACGAGCAGTACTTC. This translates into CASSEALTSGRTAYEQYF.

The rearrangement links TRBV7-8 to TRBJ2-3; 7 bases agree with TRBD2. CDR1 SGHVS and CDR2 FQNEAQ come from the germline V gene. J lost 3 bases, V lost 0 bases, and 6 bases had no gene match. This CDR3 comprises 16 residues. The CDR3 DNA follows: TGTGCCAGCAGCTTAGCGGGTGGGGGGGGGACAGATACGCAGTATTTT. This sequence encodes CASSLAGGGGTDTQYF.

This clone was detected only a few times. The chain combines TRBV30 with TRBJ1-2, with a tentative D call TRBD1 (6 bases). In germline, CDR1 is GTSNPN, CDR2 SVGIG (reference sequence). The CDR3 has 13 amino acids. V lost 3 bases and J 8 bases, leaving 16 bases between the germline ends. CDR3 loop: CAWRNRDTGGYTF. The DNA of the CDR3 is TGTGCCTGGAGGAATCGCGACACAGGGGGCTACACCTTC.

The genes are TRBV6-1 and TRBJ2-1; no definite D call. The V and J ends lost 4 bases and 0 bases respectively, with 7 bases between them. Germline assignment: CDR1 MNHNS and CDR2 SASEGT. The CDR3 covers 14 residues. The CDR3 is CASSVGPSYNEQFF. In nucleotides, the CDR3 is TGTGCCAGCAGTGTGGGCCCCTCCTACAATGAGCAGTTCTTC.

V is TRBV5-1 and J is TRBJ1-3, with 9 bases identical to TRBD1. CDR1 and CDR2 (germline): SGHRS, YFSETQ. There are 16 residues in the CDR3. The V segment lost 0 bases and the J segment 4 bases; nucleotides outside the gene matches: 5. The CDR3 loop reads CASSLDGGQGGNTIYF. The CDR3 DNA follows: TGCGCCAGCAGCTTGGACGGGGGACAGGGAGGAAACACCATATATTTT.